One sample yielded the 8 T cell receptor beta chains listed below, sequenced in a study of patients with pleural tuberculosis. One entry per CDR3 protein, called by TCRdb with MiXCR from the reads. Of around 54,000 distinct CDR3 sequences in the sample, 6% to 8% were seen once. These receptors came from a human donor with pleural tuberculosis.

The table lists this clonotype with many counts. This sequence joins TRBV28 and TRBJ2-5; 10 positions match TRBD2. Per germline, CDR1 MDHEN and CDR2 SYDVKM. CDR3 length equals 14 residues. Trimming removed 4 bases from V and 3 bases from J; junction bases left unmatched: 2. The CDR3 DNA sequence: TGTGCCAGCAGTTCTAGCGGGAGCGAAGAGACCCAGTACTTC. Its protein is CASSSSGSEETQYF.

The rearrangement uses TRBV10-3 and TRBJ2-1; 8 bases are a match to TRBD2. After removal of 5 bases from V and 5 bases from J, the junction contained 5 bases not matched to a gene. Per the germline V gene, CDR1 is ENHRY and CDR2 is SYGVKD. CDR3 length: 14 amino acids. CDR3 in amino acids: CAISSAGVNNEQFF. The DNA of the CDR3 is TGTGCCATCAGTTCAGCGGGAGTCAACAATGAGCAGTTCTTC.

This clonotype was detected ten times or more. The CDR3 is CAIRSGTDNTGELFF. CDR3 DNA sequence: TGTGCCATCAGAAGTGGGACAGACAACACCGGGGAGCTGTTTTTT. The chain combines TRBV10-3 with TRBJ2-2, with 7 positions matching TRBD1. This CDR3 contains 15 residues. Germline V gene sequence: CDR1 ENHRY, CDR2 SYGVKD. V dropped 6 bases and J dropped 2; count of bases not matched to a gene: 6.

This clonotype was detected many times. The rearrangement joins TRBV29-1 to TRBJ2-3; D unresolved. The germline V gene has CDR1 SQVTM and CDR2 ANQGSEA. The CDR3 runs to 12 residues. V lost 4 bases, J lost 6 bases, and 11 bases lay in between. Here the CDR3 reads CSVGLVADTQYF. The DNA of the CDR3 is TGCAGCGTTGGTCTAGTTGCGGATACGCAGTATTTT.

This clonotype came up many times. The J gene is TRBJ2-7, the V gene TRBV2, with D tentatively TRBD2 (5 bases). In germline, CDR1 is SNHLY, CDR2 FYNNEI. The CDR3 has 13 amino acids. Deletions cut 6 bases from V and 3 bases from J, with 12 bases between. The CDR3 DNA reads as TGTGCCAGCAGACCGGAGGTCGGCTACGAGCAGTACGTC. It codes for CASRPEVGYEQYV.

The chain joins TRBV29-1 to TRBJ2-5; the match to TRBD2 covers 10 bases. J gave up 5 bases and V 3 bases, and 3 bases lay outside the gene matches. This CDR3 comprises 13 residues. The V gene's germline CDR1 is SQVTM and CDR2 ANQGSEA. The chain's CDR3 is CSVDLAGDETQYF. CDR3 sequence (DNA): TGCAGCGTTGACCTAGCGGGAGATGAGACCCAGTACTTC. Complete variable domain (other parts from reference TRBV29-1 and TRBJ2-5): SAVISQKPSRDICQRGTSLTIQCQVDSQVTMMFWYRQQPGQSLTLIATANQGSEATYESGFVIDKFPISRPNLTFSTLTVSNMSPEDSSIYLCSVDLAGDETQYFGPGTRLLVL.

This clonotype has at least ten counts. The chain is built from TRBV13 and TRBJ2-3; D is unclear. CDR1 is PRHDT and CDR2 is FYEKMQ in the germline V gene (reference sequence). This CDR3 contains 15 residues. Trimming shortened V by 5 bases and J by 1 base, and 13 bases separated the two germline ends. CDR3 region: CASSLQNFRTDTQYF. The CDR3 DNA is TGTGCCAGCAGCCTACAGAATTTCCGCACAGATACGCAGTATTTT.

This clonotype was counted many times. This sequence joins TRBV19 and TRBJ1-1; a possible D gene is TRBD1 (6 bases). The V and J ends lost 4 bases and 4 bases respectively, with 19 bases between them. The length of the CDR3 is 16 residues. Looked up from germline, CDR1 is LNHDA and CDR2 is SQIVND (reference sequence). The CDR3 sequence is CASSRGDIGRGTEAFF. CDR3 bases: TGTGCCAGTAGTAGGGGGGACATAGGACGGGGCACTGAAGCTTTCTTT.